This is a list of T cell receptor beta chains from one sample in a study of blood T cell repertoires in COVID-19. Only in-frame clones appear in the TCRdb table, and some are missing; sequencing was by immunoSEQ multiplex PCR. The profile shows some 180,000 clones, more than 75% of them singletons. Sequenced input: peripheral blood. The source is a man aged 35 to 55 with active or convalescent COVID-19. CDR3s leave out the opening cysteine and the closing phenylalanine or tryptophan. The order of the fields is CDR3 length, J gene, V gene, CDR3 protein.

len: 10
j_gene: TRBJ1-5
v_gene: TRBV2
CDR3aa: ASQDSLQPQH

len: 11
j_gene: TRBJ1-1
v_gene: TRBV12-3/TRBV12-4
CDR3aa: ASIPYVGTEAF

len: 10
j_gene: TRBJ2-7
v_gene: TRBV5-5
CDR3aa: ASGQGGYEQY

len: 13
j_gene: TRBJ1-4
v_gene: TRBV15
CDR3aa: ATRRPGQGGEKLF

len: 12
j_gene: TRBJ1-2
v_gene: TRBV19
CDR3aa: ASSETGANYGYT

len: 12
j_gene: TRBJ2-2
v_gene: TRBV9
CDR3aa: ASSPPTDTGELF

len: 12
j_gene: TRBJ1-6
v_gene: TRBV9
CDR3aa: ASSAMRVDSPLH

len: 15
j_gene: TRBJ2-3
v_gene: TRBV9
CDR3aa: ASSPRGQDLSTDTQY

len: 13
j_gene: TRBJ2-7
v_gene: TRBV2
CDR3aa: ASSPTRFGASEQY

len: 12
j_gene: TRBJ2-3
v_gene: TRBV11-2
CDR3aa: ASSRSGGADTQY

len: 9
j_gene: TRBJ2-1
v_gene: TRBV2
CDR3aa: ASSPYNEQF

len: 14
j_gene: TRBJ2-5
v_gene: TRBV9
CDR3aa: ASSVGSGGVGETQY

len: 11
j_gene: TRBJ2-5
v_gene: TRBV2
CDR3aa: ASSVGQQETQY

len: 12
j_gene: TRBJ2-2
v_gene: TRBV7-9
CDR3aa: ASRGGANTGELF

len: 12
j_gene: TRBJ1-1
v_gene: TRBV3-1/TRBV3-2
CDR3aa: ASNRQGANTEAF

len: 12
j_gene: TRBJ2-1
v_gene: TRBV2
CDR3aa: ASRPGTGYVEQF

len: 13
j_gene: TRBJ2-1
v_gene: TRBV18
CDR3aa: ASSLLGTSVNEQF

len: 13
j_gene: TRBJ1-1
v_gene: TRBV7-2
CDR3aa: ASSPGQVQGTEAF

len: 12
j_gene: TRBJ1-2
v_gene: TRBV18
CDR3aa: ASSPDIGNYGYT

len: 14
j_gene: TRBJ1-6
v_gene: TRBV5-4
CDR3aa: ASSAGGGVDNSPLH

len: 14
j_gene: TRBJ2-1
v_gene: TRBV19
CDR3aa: ASTLSGTSPYNEQF

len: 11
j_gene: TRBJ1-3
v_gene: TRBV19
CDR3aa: ASGESAGNTIY

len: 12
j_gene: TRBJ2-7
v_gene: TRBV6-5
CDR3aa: ASSVKLDSYEQY

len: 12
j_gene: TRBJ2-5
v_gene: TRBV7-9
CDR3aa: ASTKSRTQETQY

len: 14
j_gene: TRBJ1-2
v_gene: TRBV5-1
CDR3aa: ASSWTPGQGTYGYT

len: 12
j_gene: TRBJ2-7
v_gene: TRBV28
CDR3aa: ASTLTAATYEQY

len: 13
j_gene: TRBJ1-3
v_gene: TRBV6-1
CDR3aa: ASSEAWAAGNTIY

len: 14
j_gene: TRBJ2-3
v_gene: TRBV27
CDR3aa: ASSSSGRRAVDTQY

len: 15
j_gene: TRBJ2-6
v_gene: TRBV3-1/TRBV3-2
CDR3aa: ASSSGLAGSGANVLT

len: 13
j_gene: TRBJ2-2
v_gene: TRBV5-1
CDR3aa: ASSLGQVGTGELF

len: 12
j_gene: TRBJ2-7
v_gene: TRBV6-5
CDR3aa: ASSYPGQAYEQY

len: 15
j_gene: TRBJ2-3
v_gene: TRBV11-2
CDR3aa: ASSSLGVGPKVDTQY

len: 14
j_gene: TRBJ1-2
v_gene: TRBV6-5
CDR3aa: ASSYSNQGLVAGYT

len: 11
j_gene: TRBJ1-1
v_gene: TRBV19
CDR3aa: ASLQGRYTEAF

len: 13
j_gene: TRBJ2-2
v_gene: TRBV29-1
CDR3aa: SVDRGSANTGELF

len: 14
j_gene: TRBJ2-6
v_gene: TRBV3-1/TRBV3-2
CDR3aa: ASSQRQGAGANVLT

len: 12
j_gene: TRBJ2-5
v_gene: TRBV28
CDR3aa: ASSLAGAKETQY

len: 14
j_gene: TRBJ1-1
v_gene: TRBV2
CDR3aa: ASSGTGGRVGTEAF

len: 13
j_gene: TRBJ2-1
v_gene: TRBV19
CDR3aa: ASSIEGAPRGEQF

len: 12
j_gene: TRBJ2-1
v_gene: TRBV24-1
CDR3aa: ATEDTSSYNEQF

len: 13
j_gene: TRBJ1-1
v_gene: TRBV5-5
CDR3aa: ASNRIGTANTEAF

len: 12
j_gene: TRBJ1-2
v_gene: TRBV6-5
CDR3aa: ASSYSVSGNGYT

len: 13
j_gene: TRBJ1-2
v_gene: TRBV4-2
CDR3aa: ASSQVHGDDYGYT

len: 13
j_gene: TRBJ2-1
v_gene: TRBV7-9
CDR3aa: ASSTGQGFYNEQF

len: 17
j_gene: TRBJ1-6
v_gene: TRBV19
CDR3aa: ASSSTEDRGPFPHSPLH

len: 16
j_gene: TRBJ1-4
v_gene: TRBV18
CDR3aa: ASSPRNVLGQGGEKLF

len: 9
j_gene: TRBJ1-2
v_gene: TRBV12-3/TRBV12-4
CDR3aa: ASSLGNGYT

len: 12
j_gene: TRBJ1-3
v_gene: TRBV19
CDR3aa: ASSRQGVGNTIY

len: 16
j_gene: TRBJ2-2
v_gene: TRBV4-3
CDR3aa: ASSQDASGGAGAGELF

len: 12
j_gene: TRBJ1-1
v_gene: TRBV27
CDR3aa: ASSLRGSNTEAF

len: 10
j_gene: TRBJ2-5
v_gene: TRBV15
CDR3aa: ATFGPGETQY

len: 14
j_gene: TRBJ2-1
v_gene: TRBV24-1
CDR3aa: ATSDSLAGGLSEQF

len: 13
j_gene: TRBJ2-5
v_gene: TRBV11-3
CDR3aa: ASSLGWGDLETQY

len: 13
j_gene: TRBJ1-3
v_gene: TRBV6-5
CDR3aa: ASSYGGTSGNTIY